These T cell receptor beta chains were read from a single sample in a study of blood T cell repertoires in COVID-19. TCRdb's copy holds only in-frame clones and misses some; the assay was immunoSEQ multiplex PCR. The sample includes 200,000 to 300,000 clones, 85% seen only once; the top ten take 4% to 6%. Sequenced material: peripheral blood. These receptors were taken from a man over 45 with COVID-19, enrolled during active disease. CDR3s include the opening cysteine and the closing phenylalanine or tryptophan. The D gene is left open where the match is weak. Expanded clones are given a class, and other clones once, few, many or no size at all.

V gene	clone size	D gene	J gene	CDR3 DNA	CDR3 protein
TRBV5-1	-	TRBD1	TRBJ1-2	TGCGCCAGCAGCCAACGAACCGGGACAGGGCACAATGGCTACACCTTC	CASSQRTGTGHNGYTF
TRBV19	-	-	TRBJ1-2	TGTGCCAGTAGAGGCCAGGGTTTTGGCTACACCTTC	CASRGQGFGYTF
TRBV7-3	-	TRBD2	TRBJ2-3	TGTGCCAGCAGCTCTGGACTAGCGGGCACAGATACGCAGTATTTT	CASSSGLAGTDTQYF
TRBV6-5	-	-	TRBJ2-1	TGTGCCACCCAACGGGGGTCTGACCAGTTCTTC	CATQRGSDQFF
TRBV27	few	-	TRBJ1-6	TGTGCCAGCAGTAAACAGGGTTGGAATTCACCCCTCCACTTT	CASSKQGWNSPLHF
TRBV7-9	-	TRBD1	TRBJ1-6	TGTGCCAGCAGCTTGGGACAGGGGCCTTCTAGAGGGGATTCACCCCTCCACTTT	CASSLGQGPSRGDSPLHF
TRBV11-3	-	-	TRBJ2-1	TGTGCCAGCAGCTCATGGTCAGGGGATGAGCAGTTCTTC	CASSSWSGDEQFF
TRBV5-1	many	TRBD2	TRBJ2-1	TGCGCCAGCAGCTTGGCACGCGGGGGGGCCGGTGGTGAGCAGTTCTTC	CASSLARGGAGGEQFF
TRBV6-6	-	-	TRBJ1-2	TGTGCCAGCAGTTACTCAGGTGGGGCGCTCCAATATGGCTACACCTTC	CASSYSGGALQYGYTF
TRBV10-1	-	-	TRBJ1-2	TGCGCCAGCAAGCGGGGGGGTAGAGGTTATGGCTACACCTTC	CASKRGGRGYGYTF
TRBV6-5	-	-	TRBJ1-3	TGTGCCAGCAGTTACTCTTATGAGGCTAACACCATATATTTT	CASSYSYEANTIYF